This T cell receptor beta chain was obtained from a study of cytomegalovirus exposure and HLA in healthy donors. PCR was performed using 60 Vbeta and 13 Jbeta primers. The assay was immunoSEQ multiplex PCR, and TCRdb's table has in-frame clones only and misses some. The repertoire has fewer than 200,000 clones, 70% to 90% of them found once; the top ten carry more than 2%. Study-level findings and limits: In an earlier analysis, in some 600 donors, most V segments appeared productive either ~87% or ~30% of the time. With DRB1 most and HLA-C fewest, TCR association rates differed between HLA loci in a later analysis. TCR beta sequences reportedly predicted the HLA-A and HLA-B alleles of most subjects accurately. Later on, analysis showed that most CMV-associated TCR beta chains appeared to be HLA-restricted.

In the case of this clone: Antigen specificity is unknown.

Germline-derived CDR1 and CDR2 are MNHEY and SVGAGI. V lost 0 bases and J 5 bases, leaving 10 bases between the germline ends. CDR3 length: 14 amino acids. The clonotype originates from a man between 18 and 29 years old in good health and CMV-seropositive. This sequence joins TRBV6-5 and TRBJ1-1; no reliable D call. The specimen was PBMCs. CDR3 bases: TGTGCCAGCAGTTACTCGTGGGGAGCGACTGAAGCTTTCTTT. This encodes CASSYSWGATEAFF.